Detailed here is one TCR beta chain. This record comes from a study of blood T cell repertoires in COVID-19. Study information: COVID-19 samples, acute and convalescent, were from the United States, Italy and Spain. Sources were T cells, B-cell-depleted T cells, or PBMCs; the material itself was cDNA or gDNA.

This CDR3 spans 15 amino acids. Trimming removed 0 bases at V and 4 bases at J, with 11 bases between. CDR1 is SGDLS, CDR2 YYNGEE, per germline. Profiling relied on immunoSEQ multiplex PCR, and the TCRdb table lists in-frame clones only, not all of them. The repertoire holds tens of thousands of clones, with 88% as singletons. The sequencing input was peripheral blood. This clonotype was obtained from a woman aged 70-85 years with active COVID-19. The chain is built from TRBV9 and TRBJ1-3; D ambiguous. The CDR3 sequence: CASSVDPVAGNTIYF. CDR3 nucleotide sequence: TGTGCCAGCAGCGTAGATCCTGTAGCGGGAAACACCATATATTTT.